Sequencing of this T cell receptor (beta chain) was carried out in a study of control samples from healthy donors and cancer patients. The CDR3 runs to 19 residues. J was trimmed by 0 bases and V by 4 bases; bases with no gene match: 14. Germline V CDR1 and CDR2: GTSNPN, SVGIG (reference sequence). This table comes from immunoSEQ multiplex PCR, and its TCRdb copy is limited to in-frame clones, with some not included. The repertoire includes 210,000 or so clones, roughly nine tenths of them detected once, and less than 2% sits in the top ten. Material: blood. This clonotype was obtained from a man in his thirties or forties in good health. The chain joins TRBV30 to TRBJ2-7; 14 nucleotides line up with TRBD2. CDR3 DNA: TGTGCCTGGATTCCAGGCGGACTAGCGGGGGGCTATAGCTCCTACGAGCAGTACTTC. Its protein product is CAWIPGGLAGGYSSYEQYF.